This record looks at one T cell receptor (beta chain) sequence and its context. In the naive CD8 group, cells lacked CD45RO and were positively selected for CCR7, so terminally differentiated effector memory CD45RA+ cells were left out. The sample originates from a study of shared clonotypes between healthy human individuals. Trimming took 6 bases from V and 6 from J, leaving 19 bases between them. CDR1 and CDR2 (germline): SQVTM, ANQGSEA. The CDR3 is made up of 14 amino acids. TCRdb's copy holds only in-frame clones and misses some; the assay was immunoSEQ multiplex PCR. The data contain more than 550,000 clones, about 92% of them seen just once; the ten biggest clones take up more than 20%.

This sequence originates from a man aged 30 to 45 in good health. Specimen: naive CD8+ T cells sorted from blood. The chain links TRBV29-1 to TRBJ2-3; a weak D match, TRBD2 (7 bases). CDR3 sequence reads: CSVFGGPLRDTQYF. The CDR3 DNA reads TGCAGCGTCTTCGGGGGGCCACTTCGCGATACGCAGTATTTT.